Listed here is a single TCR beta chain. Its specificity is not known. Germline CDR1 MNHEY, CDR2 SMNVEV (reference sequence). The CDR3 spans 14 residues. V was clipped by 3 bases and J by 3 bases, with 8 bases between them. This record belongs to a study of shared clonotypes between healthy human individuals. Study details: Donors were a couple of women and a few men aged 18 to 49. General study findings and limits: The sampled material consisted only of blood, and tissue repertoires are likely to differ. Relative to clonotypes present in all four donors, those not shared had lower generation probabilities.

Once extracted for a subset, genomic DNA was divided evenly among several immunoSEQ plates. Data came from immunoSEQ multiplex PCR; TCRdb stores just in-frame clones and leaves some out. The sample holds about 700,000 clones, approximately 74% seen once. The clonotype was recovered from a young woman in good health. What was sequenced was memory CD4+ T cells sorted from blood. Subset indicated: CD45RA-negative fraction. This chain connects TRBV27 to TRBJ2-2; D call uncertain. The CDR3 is CASSFLSHTGELFF. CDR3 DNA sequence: TGTGCCAGCAGTTTCCTCTCGCACACCGGGGAGCTGTTTTTT.